These 10 T cell receptor beta chains came from one sample sequenced in a study of beta chain features in type 1 diabetes. Expressed TCRB transcripts were sequenced because the entire RNA isolate underwent reverse transcription. The protocol was immunoSEQ multiplex PCR, while the TCRdb copy is restricted to in-frame clones and leaves out a portion. Of 600,000 to 650,000 clones in the sample, around a sixth were seen once. Material for sequencing was naive CD4+ T cells from blood. Receptors were obtained from a man aged 18 to 29 in good health.

This clone has just a few counts. The J gene is TRBJ1-6, the V gene TRBV7-2, with a weak D call TRBD1 (6 bases). From germline, CDR1 is SGHTA and CDR2 FQGNSA. The V end was cut by 5 bases, the J end by 10 bases, with 21 bases between. This CDR3 comprises 16 residues. The CDR3 bases are TGTGCCAGCAGCCCTCCCGGCGTACAGGGAATCTCACCCCTCCACTTT. Amino acids: CASSPPGVQGISPLHF.

The table lists this clone with a few counts. V usage is TRBV5-5 and J usage is TRBJ2-5; 10 bases are a match to TRBD1. In germline, CDR1 is SGHKS, CDR2 YYEKEE (reference sequence). This CDR3 comprises 16 residues. With 1 base clipped from V and 5 bases from J, the junction kept 8 bases outside the gene matches. CDR3 protein: CASSLPGTGVSETQYF. Written as DNA, the CDR3 is TGTGCCAGCAGCTTGCCTGGGACAGGGGTGTCGGAGACCCAGTACTTC.

The chain couples TRBV5-6 to TRBJ2-7; 7 nucleotides agree with TRBD1. Per germline, CDR1 SGHDT and CDR2 YYEEEE. CDR3 length: 14 amino acids. Trimming at V came to 3 bases and at J to 2 bases, leaving 5 bases not matched to a gene. CDR3 in DNA: TGTGCCAGCAGCTCGACAGGGTCCGCCTACGAGCAGTACTTC. Its protein is CASSSTGSAYEQYF.

The rearrangement links TRBV7-2 to TRBJ2-1, with 11 bases matching TRBD2. The germline gives CDR1 SGHTA, CDR2 FQGNSA. This CDR3 is built from 17 residues. J lost 2 bases, V lost 2 bases, and 5 bases had no gene match. CDR3 bases: TGTGCCAGCAGCTTAATGGGGACTAGCGGTACCTACAATGAGCAGTTCTTC. As protein: CASSLMGTSGTYNEQFF.

The chain carries TRBV28 and TRBJ2-7; TRBD1 aligns across 9 bases. This CDR3 region has 16 residues. Trimming took 7 bases from V and 2 from J; bases not matched to a gene: 12. Germline V gene sequence: CDR1 MDHEN, CDR2 SYDVKM. CDR3 residues: CASTIGVRTGAYEQYF. Here the CDR3 DNA reads TGTGCCAGCACCATTGGGGTGAGGACAGGGGCCTACGAGCAGTACTTC.

This clone was seen more than once but under ten times. The identical CDR3 is also encoded by other nucleotide sequences in the sample. The CDR3 DNA reads as TGTGCCAGCAGTTTGACCGGCTTGTACGAGCAGTACTTC. Amino acid sequence: CASSLTGLYEQYF. J is TRBJ2-7 and V is TRBV28; D is uncertain. The CDR3 totals 13 residues. In germline, CDR1 is MDHEN, CDR2 SYDVKM. Trimming left V 3 bases short and J 4 bases short, with 10 bases between.

V and J are TRBV7-2 and TRBJ2-7; D may be TRBD1 (6 bases). The ends were cut back, 7 bases at V and 7 bases at J, with 20 bases in the middle. CDR3 length: 14 amino acids. CDR1 is SGHTA and CDR2 is FQGNSA in the germline V gene. The CDR3, as DNA: TGTGCCAGCACCCGACAGGCCCCAGTGGAAGAGCAGTACTTC. It encodes CASTRQAPVEEQYF.

This clone was recorded a few times. V and J are TRBV10-3 and TRBJ1-1; unclear D gene. The CDR3 consists of 13 residues. The germline V gene encodes CDR1 ENHRY and CDR2 SYGVKD. Trimming removed 7 bases from V and 1 base from J, with 10 bases in between. CDR3 DNA: TGTGCCATCAATATGGAGGCGAACACTGAAGCTTTCTTT. Translation gives CAINMEANTEAFF.

V is TRBV6-6 and J is TRBJ2-7, with 8 bases lining up with TRBD1. The CDR3 has 14 amino acids. CDR1 is MNHNY, CDR2 SVGAGI, per germline (reference sequence). The ends lost 4 bases at V and 0 bases at J; junction bases unmatched: 2. The CDR3 DNA reads TGTGCCAGCAGTTCTCAGGGGGCCTCCTACGAGCAGTACTTC. As protein: CASSSQGASYEQYF.

The chain has TRBV9 and TRBJ2-1; D is possibly TRBD2 (5 bases). There are 16 residues in the CDR3. The germline V gene encodes CDR1 SGDLS and CDR2 YYNGEE. The germline V and J ends were trimmed by 4 bases and 4 bases, with 18 bases remaining between them. In DNA form, the CDR3 reads TGTGCCAGCAGCCCGATTTGGACTCGACATTACAATGAGCAGTTCTTC. This codes for CASSPIWTRHYNEQFF.